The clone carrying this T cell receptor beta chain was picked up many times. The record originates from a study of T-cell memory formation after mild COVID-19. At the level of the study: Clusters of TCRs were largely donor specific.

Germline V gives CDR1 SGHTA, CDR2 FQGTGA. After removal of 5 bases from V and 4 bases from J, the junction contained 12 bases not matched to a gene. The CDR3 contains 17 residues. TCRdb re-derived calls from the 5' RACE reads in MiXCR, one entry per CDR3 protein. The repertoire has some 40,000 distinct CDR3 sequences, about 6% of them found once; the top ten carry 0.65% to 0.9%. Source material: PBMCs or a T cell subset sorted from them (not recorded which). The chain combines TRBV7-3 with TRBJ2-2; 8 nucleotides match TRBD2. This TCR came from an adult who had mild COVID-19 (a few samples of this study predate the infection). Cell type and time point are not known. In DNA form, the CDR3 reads TGTGCCAGCAGCCCTAATACCGGGACTAGATCCACCGGGGAGCTGTTTTTT. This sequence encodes CASSPNTGTRSTGELFF.